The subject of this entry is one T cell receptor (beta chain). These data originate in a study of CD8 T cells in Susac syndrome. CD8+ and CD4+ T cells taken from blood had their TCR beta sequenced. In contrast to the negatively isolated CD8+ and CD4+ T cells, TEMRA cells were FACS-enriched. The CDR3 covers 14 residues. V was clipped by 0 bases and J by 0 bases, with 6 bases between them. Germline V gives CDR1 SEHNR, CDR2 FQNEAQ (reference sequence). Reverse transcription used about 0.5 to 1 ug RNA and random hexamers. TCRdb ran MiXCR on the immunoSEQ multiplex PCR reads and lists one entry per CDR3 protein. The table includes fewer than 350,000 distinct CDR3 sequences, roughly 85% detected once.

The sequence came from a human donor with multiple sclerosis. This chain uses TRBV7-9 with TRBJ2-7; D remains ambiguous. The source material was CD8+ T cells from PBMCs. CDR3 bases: TGTGCCAGCAGCTTAGCCACGAGCTCCTACGAGCAGTACTTC. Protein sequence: CASSLATSSYEQYF.